This TCR beta chain was documented in a study of T cell clonotyping in hematopoietic cell transplantation (dated by TCRdb to 2020 to 2022). About the investigation overall: Pretransplant samples from recipients were collected after cytoreduction. Patient recruitment ran from 2015 to early 2017, and follow-up continued until late 2020 or death. In the study, more than 120 blood samples were gathered from some 32 consecutive transplant recipients and their related donors. General findings and caveats noted by the study authors: The sample size was limited and the cells went unsorted, which meant the CD4 and CD8 repertoire contributions could not be told apart. Overlap with donor repertoires was found for only a small fraction of recipient repertoires, with over 97% found to appear de novo at the given depth. After transplant, TCR diversity in recipients dropped, and pathologically expanded clonotypes climbed progressively between day 30 and day 180. Broader posttransplant TCR repertoire diversity was predicted by donor and pretransplant recipient Inverse Simpson Index values.

Taken from cysteine to phenylalanine, the CDR3 has 11 residues. The kept DNA is CDR3 alone, 33 bases in frame from the first base. Per the germline V gene, SNHLY is the CDR1 and FYNNEI is the CDR2. Trimming takes 5 bases off V and 7 bases off J; junction bases not matched to a gene: 1. The time point label for this specimen denotes: recipient sample about 28 days before transplant, after cytoreduction. Blood samples were obtained from recipients approximately 28 days before transplant and at days 30, 100 and 180 after transplant. Nuclei Lysis Solution was used to extract genomic DNA from fresh or cryopreserved unfractionated peripheral blood mononuclear cells. With the immunoSEQ assay, which is a bias-controlled multiplex PCR relying on V- and J-specific primers, TCR beta CDR3 regions were amplified from genomic DNA. A second PCR step added a proprietary barcode and Illumina adapter sequences to the CDR3 amplicons. An Illumina MiSeq instrument was used to sequence the CDR3 libraries. The study's processing was this. Export and quality control were done with immunoSEQ Analyzer 3.0, while downstream analyses used R Bioconductor and Immunarch. Only productive rearrangements in the normalized downsampled data set went into calculating the repertoire metrics. In the normalized cohort, a clonotype counted as pathologically expanded if the clonotype was larger than 5 templates. The Inverse Simpson Index was used to measure repertoire diversity. To capture all clonotypes, the CMV-specificity analyses were run on the non-normalized data set. TCRdb stores this immuneACCESS table with in-frame sequences only. Part of the clones is absent; in the studies checked, under half of the shortfall reflects unresolved V genes, and no reason is known for the rest. The V and J calls and clone size are taken from that table; D and trimming were inferred from the DNA. A total of roughly 49,000 clones appear in this sample, under 90% of them only once. About 6% of the sample comes from the top ten.

Of note for this clone: Its antigen is not yet known. It has no much larger one-base neighbor in the sample; base qualities were not kept.

This receptor chain uses TRBV2 and TRBJ1-2; TRBD1 agrees with 7 junctional bases. Sequences were derived from peripheral blood mononuclear cells, sampled before stem cell transplant. The TCR comes from a man aged 55-75 years with biphenotypic leukemia. Some clones in this sample may be carry-over from other donors' samples. The sequence in DNA is TGTGCCAGCAGTAACAGGGGTGGCTACACCTTC. This sequence encodes CASSNRGGYTF.